These 8 T cell receptor beta chains share one sample of origin, sequenced in a study of T cell responses to AZD1222 COVID-19 vaccine. Some clones are missing from TCRdb's copy, which holds only in-frame ones; the method was immunoSEQ multiplex PCR. The table shows 95,000 to 150,000 clones, with around 85% occurring only once. Specimen: peripheral blood, collected on day 0 of AZD1222 vaccination. The receptor source for this set is an adult in good health.

The chain joins TRBV6-2 or TRBV6-3 to TRBJ1-5; 7 bases fit TRBD1. The germline gives CDR1 MNHEY, CDR2 SVGEGT. Trimming removed 0 bases from V and 4 bases from J; junction bases left unmatched: 6. The CDR3 contains 16 residues. The chain's CDR3 is CASSYSRGRPNQPQHF. CDR3 bases: TGTGCCAGCAGTTACTCGAGGGGGCGACCTAATCAGCCCCAGCATTTT.

This clone was seen more than once but under ten times. The chain carries TRBV7-9 and TRBJ2-1, with TRBD2 matching 10 bases. V shed 2 bases and J 7 bases; nucleotides not matched to a gene: 8. From germline, CDR1 is SEHNR and CDR2 FQNEAQ (reference sequence). The CDR3 totals 16 residues. Written as DNA, the CDR3 is TGTGCCAGCAGCTTATCTAGCGGGGGCAAGGGTAATGAGCAGTTCTTC. It codes for CASSLSSGGKGNEQFF.

The chain has TRBV5-1 and TRBJ1-3; D call uncertain. Per germline, CDR1 SGHRS and CDR2 YFSETQ. The ends were cut back, 0 bases at V and 0 bases at J, with 10 bases in the middle. CDR3 length: 16 amino acids. In DNA, the CDR3 is TGCGCCAGCAGCTTGGGCCAGTCCCACTCTGGAAACACCATATATTTT. Protein product: CASSLGQSHSGNTIYF.

The rearrangement uses TRBV7-2 and TRBJ2-4, with a tentative D call TRBD2 (6 bases). Trimming took 5 bases from V and 0 from J, leaving 17 bases between them. The CDR3 is 17 amino acids. Germline CDR1 and CDR2: SGHTA and FQGNSA. CDR3 residues: CASSQRPGEIAKNIQYF. The CDR3 bases are TGTGCCAGCAGCCAAAGACCGGGAGAAATAGCCAAAAACATTCAGTACTTC.

This clone has just a few counts. This chain links TRBV5-6 with TRBJ1-1; possibly TRBD1 for D (5 bases). V lost 3 bases to trimming and J lost 7 bases, with 22 bases between them. This CDR3 region has 16 residues. Germline V gives CDR1 SGHDT, CDR2 YYEEEE. CDR3 sequence (DNA): TGTGCCAGCAGCTCCGGGGGGGTTAGACGAGGCGTTGAAGCTTTCTTT. Protein product: CASSSGGVRRGVEAFF.

The rearrangement links TRBV4-2 to TRBJ2-5; 10 bases match TRBD1. The junction had 13 bases not matched to a gene; V was cut back by 1 base and J by 5 bases. CDR1 is LGHNA and CDR2 is YNFKEQ in the germline V gene. CDR3 length: 18 amino acids. The CDR3 protein is CASSQGRTGTGVPETQYF. CDR3 coding DNA: TGTGCCAGCAGCCAAGGTAGAACCGGGACAGGGGTACCGGAGACCCAGTACTTC.

This chain joins TRBV6-5 and TRBJ1-1; TRBD1 might be the D (5 bases). Per germline, CDR1 MNHEY and CDR2 SVGAGI. Trimming took 8 bases from V and 1 from J, leaving 11 bases between them. The CDR3 spans 13 residues. The CDR3 is CASRAGTNTEAFF. In DNA form, the CDR3 reads TGTGCCAGCCGAGCAGGGACGAACACTGAAGCTTTCTTT.

The chain uses TRBV2 and TRBJ1-6; D is undetermined. V lost 4 bases to trimming and J lost 8 bases, with 9 bases between them. The germline V gene encodes CDR1 SNHLY and CDR2 FYNNEI. The CDR3 runs 13 residues. This CDR3 is CASSVTGDSPLHF. The CDR3, as DNA: TGTGCCAGCAGTGTTACGGGTGATTCACCCCTCCACTTT.